Shown below are 13 T cell receptor beta chains from a single sample sequenced in a study of T cell responses to AZD1222 COVID-19 vaccine. Here immunoSEQ multiplex PCR was the method, and the copy in TCRdb shows in-frame clones only, minus some. Of around 120,000 clones listed, 90% to 95% were seen once; the top ten hold about 3%. The sample here was peripheral blood, taken on day 0 of AZD1222 vaccination. Every receptor here comes from an adult in good health.

V usage is TRBV28 and J usage is TRBJ2-1; TRBD1 aligns across 9 bases. The CDR3 sequence is 16 residues long. The V gene's germline CDR1 is MDHEN and CDR2 SYDVKM. The V segment lost 7 bases and the J segment 6 bases; nucleotides outside the gene matches: 13. The CDR3 DNA follows: TGTGCCAGCAAGGGTTCGGGGACAGGGCATTTCAATGAGCAGTTCTTC. Amino acid sequence: CASKGSGTGHFNEQFF.

This clone was found once. DNA of the CDR3: TGTGCCAGCAGCTTGGAAATGGCACTTTCCAGGACCGGGGAGCTGTTTTTT. The encoded protein is CASSLEMALSRTGELFF. The chain combines TRBV5-4 with TRBJ2-2, with D unclear. Looked up from germline, CDR1 is SGHNT and CDR2 is YYREEE (reference sequence). Between the trimmed V and J ends, which lost 0 bases and 5 bases, there was a span of 17 bases. The CDR3 totals 17 residues.

The chain has TRBV2 and TRBJ2-7; 7 nucleotides agree with TRBD2. Germline V gene sequence: CDR1 SNHLY, CDR2 FYNNEI. The junction had 9 bases not matched to a gene; V was cut back by 7 bases and J by 3 bases. The length of the CDR3 is 14 residues. The CDR3 nucleotides are TGTGCCAGCAAGGGGAGGGCGGGTAGCTACGAGCAGTACTTC. Its translation is CASKGRAGSYEQYF.

The rearrangement uses TRBV28 and TRBJ2-4, with 11 bases aligning to TRBD1. J gave up 0 bases and V 2 bases, and 6 bases lay outside the gene matches. The CDR3 loop spans 18 amino acids. The germline V gene has CDR1 MDHEN and CDR2 SYDVKM. The CDR3 region has the DNA TGTGCCAGCAGTTTACCGGGACAGGGGGTACTAGCCAAAAACATTCAGTACTTC. Its translation is CASSLPGQGVLAKNIQYF.

This clone was recorded only once. The gene calls are TRBV2 and TRBJ1-3; weak D call: TRBD1 (5 bases). Germline CDR1 SNHLY, CDR2 FYNNEI. The CDR3 contains 12 residues. V lost 10 bases and J lost 4, with 11 bases in between. CDR3 DNA sequence: TGTGCCATCCCCAGGGCGGGAAACACCATATATTTT. It is translated as CAIPRAGNTIYF.

The chain links TRBV11-3 to TRBJ2-3; D may be TRBD1 (5 bases). The CDR3 has 14 amino acids. Germline V lookup: CDR1 SGHNT, CDR2 YENEEA. V was clipped by 5 bases and J by 3 bases, with 12 bases between them. CDR3 DNA sequence: TGTGCCAGCAGCCGAGACAGTGAGACAGATACGCAGTATTTT. Residues: CASSRDSETDTQYF.

The chain uses TRBV27 and TRBJ1-2; D is undetermined. Germline CDR1 MNHEY, CDR2 SMNVEV (reference sequence). The CDR3 length is 14 residues. V shed 5 bases and J shed 6 bases, with 16 bases lying between them. The CDR3 sequence is CASSPRLYGDGYTF. DNA of the CDR3: TGTGCCAGCAGTCCCCGACTCTACGGGGATGGCTACACCTTC.

The chain carries TRBV2 and TRBJ2-1; 8 bases line up with TRBD2. This CDR3 comprises 16 residues. V lost 6 bases and J lost 2; bases outside the gene matches: 9. The germline gives CDR1 SNHLY, CDR2 FYNNEI. CDR3 sequence (DNA): TGTGCCAGCAGCAGCGGGAGCGCCTATCCCTACAATGAGCAGTTCTTC. Translating gives CASSSGSAYPYNEQFF.

The CDR3 reads CASIGGTANTEAFF. The CDR3 DNA follows: TGTGCCAGCATTGGTGGGACAGCAAACACTGAAGCTTTCTTT. The rearrangement uses TRBV6-6 and TRBJ1-1; 7 bases align to TRBD1. V was clipped by 7 bases and J by 2 bases; unmatched bases: 7. CDR3 length: 14 amino acids. Germline CDR1 reads MNHNY; CDR2 reads SVGAGI (reference sequence).

The V call is TRBV7-3, the J call TRBJ2-3; D unresolved. Germline CDR1 and CDR2: SGHTA and FQGTGA. The CDR3 has 13 residues. V shed 1 base and J shed 5 bases, with 7 bases lying between them. CDR3 bases: TGTGCCAGCAGCTTAAGTATTCTAGATACGCAGTATTTT. Translation: CASSLSILDTQYF.

This chain links TRBV11-2 with TRBJ1-6; D is undetermined. The CDR3 has 15 amino acids. Deletions cut 4 bases from V and 7 bases from J, with 14 bases between. Germline values: CDR1 SGHAT, CDR2 FQNNGV. CDR3 region: CASSSRGFYNSPLHF. The CDR3 DNA sequence: TGTGCCAGCAGCTCCCGTGGTTTTTACAATTCACCCCTCCACTTT.

This chain connects TRBV6-2 or TRBV6-3 to TRBJ2-1, with D hard to call. In germline, CDR1 is MNHEY, CDR2 SVGEGT. V was pared by 2 bases and J by 0 bases, with 23 bases between. The CDR3 length is 20 residues. CDR3 DNA sequence: TGTGCCAGCAGTTACCCCACTACGGGTTCGAAGGTTCCCTCCTACAATGAGCAGTTCTTC. The encoded protein is CASSYPTTGSKVPSYNEQFF.

The chain combines TRBV7-3 with TRBJ2-3, with 14 bases fitting TRBD2. Trimming removed 1 base from V and 4 bases from J; junction bases left unmatched: 4. The CDR3 is 17 residues long. The germline gives CDR1 SGHTA, CDR2 FQGTGA. The CDR3 region is CASSLRLAGGSPDTQYF. CDR3 DNA sequence: TGTGCCAGCAGCTTAAGACTAGCGGGAGGGTCCCCAGATACGCAGTATTTT.